This TCR beta chain was recorded in a study of post-analysis software for immune sequencing data. Incorporated into the TCR beta cDNA libraries were unique molecular identifiers, which served to reduce PCR and sequencing biases. About 500,000 cDNA molecules were obtained per 1 to 10 million input T cells. TCRdb passed the PCR reads through MiXCR, listing each CDR3 protein once. The profile covers hundreds of thousands of distinct CDR3 sequences, with 36% appearing a single time and approximately 4.6% taken by the ten largest. Study-level findings and limits: By F measure, strong co-clustering occurred among samples prepared in the same batch.

This clonotype came up many times. Its cognate antigen is unknown. The sample consisted of blood. This receptor was obtained from a girl aged 10 to 17 with multiple sclerosis.

The CDR3 loop reads CASSRKGGRDTQYF. CDR3 DNA: TGTGCCAGCAGCCGCAAAGGGGGGCGGGATACGCAGTATTTT. This chain uses TRBV3-1 with TRBJ2-3; D possibly matches TRBD1 or TRBD2 (6 bases each). This CDR3 has 14 residues. V lost 4 bases to trimming and J lost 6 bases, with 14 bases between them. From germline, CDR1 is LGHDT and CDR2 YNNKEL (reference sequence).